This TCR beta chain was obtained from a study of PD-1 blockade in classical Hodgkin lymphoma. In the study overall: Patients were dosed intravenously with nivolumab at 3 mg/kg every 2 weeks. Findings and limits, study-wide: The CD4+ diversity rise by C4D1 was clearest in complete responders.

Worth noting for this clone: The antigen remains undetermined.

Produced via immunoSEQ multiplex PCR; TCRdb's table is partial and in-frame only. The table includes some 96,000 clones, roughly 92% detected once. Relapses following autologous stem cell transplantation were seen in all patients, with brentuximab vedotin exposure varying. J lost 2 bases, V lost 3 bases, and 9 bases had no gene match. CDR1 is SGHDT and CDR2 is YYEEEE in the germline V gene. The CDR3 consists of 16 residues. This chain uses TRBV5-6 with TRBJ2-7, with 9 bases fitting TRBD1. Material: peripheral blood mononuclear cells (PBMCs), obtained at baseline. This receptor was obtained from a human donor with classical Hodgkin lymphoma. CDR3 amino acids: CASSYDRDRDPYEQYF. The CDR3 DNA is TGTGCCAGCAGCTACGACCGGGACAGGGACCCCTACGAGCAGTACTTC.